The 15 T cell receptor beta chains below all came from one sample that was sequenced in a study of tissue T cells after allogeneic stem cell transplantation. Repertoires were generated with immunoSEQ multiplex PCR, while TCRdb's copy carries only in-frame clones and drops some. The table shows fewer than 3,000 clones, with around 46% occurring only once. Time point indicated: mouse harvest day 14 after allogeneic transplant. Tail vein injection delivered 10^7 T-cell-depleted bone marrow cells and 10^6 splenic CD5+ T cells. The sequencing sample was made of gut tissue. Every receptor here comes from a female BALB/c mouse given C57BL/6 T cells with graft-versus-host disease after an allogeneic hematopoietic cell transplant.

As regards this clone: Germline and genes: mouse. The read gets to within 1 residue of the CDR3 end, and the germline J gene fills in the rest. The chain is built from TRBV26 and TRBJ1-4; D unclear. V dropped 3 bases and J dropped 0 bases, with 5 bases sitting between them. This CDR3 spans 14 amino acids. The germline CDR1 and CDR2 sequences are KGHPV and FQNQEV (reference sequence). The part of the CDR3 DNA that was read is TGTGCCAGCAGTCTTAGCATTTCCAACGAAAGATTATTT. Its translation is CASSLSISNERLF. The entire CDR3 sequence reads CASSLSISNERLFF.

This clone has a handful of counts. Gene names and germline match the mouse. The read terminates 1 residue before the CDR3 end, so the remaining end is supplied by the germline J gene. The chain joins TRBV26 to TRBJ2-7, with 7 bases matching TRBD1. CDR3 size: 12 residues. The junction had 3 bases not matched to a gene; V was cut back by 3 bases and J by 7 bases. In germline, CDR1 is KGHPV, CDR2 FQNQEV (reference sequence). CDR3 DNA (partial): TGTGCCAGCAGTCTTACAGGGGACGAACAGTAC. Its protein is CASSLTGDEQY. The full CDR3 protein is CASSLTGDEQYF.

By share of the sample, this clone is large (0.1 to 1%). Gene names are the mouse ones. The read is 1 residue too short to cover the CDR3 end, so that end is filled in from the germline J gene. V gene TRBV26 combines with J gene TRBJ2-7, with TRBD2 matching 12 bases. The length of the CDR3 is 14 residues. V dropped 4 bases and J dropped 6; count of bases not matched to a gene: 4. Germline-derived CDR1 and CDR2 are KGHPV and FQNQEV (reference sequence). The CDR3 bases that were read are TGTGCCAGCAGTCGACTGGGGGGGCGCTTTGAACAGTAC. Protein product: CASSRLGGRFEQY. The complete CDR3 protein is CASSRLGGRFEQYF. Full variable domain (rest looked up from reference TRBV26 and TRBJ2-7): NSKVIQTPRYLVKGQGQKAKMRCIPEKGHPVVFWYQQNKNNEFKFLINFQNQEVLQQIDMTEKRFSAECPSNSPCSLEIQSSEAGDSALYLCASSRLGGRFEQYFGPGTRLTVL.

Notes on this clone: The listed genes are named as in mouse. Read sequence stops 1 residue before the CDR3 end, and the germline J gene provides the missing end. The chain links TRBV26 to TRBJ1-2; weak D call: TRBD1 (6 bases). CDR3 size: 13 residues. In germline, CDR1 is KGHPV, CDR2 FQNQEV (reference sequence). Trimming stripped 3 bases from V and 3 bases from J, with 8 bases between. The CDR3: CASSLKGDSDYTF. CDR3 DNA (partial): TGTGCCAGCAGTCTAAAGGGGGACTCCGACTACACC.

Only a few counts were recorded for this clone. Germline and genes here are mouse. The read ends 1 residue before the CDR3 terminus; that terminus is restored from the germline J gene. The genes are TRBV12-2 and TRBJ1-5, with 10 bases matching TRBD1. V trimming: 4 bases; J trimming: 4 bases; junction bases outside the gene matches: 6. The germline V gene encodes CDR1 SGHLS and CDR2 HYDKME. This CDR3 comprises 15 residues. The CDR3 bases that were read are TGTGCCAGCTCCCGACAGGGGGCGCCTAACCAGGCTCCGCTT. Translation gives CASSRQGAPNQAPL. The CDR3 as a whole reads CASSRQGAPNQAPLF.

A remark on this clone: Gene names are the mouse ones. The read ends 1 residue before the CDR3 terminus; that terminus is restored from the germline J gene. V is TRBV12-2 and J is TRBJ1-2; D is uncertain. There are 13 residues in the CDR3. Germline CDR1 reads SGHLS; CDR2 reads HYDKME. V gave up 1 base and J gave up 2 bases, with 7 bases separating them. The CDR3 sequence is CASSLWANSDYTF. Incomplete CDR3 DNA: TGTGCCAGCTCTCTATGGGCGAACTCCGACTACACC.

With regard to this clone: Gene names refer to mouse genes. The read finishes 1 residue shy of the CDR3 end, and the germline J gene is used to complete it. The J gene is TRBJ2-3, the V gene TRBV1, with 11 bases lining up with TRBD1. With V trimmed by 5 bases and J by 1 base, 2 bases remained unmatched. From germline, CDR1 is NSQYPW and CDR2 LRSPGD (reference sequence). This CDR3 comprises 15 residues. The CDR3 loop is CTCSPGQGGAETLYF. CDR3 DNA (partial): TGCACCTGCAGTCCGGGACAGGGGGGTGCAGAAACGCTGTAT.

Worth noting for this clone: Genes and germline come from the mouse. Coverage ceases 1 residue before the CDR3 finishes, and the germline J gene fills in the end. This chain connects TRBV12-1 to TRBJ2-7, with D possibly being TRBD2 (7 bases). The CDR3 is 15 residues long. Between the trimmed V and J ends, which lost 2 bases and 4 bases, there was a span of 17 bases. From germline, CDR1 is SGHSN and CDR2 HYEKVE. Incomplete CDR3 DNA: TGTGCCAGCTCTCGATTGGGGGGCGCCTTTTATGAACAGTAC. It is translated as CASSRLGGAFYEQY. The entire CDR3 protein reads CASSRLGGAFYEQYF.

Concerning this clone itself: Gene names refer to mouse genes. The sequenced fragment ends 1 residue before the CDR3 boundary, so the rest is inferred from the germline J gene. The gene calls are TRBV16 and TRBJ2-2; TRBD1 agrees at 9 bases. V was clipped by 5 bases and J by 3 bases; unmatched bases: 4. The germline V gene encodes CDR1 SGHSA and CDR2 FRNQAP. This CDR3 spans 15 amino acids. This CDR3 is CASSRQGGDTGQLYF. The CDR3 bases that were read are TGTGCAAGCAGCCGACAGGGGGGAGACACCGGGCAGCTCTAC.

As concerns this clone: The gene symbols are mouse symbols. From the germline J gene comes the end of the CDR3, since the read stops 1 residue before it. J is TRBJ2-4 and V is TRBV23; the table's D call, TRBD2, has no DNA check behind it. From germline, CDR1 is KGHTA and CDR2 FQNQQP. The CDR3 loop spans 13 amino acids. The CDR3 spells CSSRLGSQNTLYF. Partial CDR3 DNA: TGCTCCAGCAGACTGGGCAGTCAAAACACCTTGTAC. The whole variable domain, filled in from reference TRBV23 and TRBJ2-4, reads DAAVTQKPRYLIKMKGQEAEMKCIPEKGHTAVFWYQQKQSKELKFLIYFQNQQPLDQIDMVKERFSAVCPSSSLCSLGIRTCEAEDSALYLCSSRLGSQNTLYFGAGTRLSVL.

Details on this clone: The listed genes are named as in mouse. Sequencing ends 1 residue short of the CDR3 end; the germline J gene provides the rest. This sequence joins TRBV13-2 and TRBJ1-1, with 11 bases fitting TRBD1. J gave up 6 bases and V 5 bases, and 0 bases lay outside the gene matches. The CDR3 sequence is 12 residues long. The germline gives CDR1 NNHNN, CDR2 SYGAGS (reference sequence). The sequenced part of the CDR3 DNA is TGTGCCAGCGGGGACAGGGGGCCAGAAGTCTTC. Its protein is CASGDRGPEVF. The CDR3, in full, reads CASGDRGPEVFF.

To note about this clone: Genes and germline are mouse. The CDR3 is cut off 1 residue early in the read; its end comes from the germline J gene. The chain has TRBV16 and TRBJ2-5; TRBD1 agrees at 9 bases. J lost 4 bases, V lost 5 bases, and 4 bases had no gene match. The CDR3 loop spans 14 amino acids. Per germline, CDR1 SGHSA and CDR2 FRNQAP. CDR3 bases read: TGTGCAAGCAGCCGGACAGGGGCTGAAGACACCCAGTAC. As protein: CASSRTGAEDTQY. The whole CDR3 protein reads CASSRTGAEDTQYF.

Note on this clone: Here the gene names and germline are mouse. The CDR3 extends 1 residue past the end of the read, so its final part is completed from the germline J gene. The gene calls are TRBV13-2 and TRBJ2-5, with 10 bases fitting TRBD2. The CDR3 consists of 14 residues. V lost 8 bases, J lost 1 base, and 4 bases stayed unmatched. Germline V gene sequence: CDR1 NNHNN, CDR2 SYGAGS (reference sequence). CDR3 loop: CASMTGGHQDTQYF. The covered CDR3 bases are TGTGCCAGTATGACTGGGGGGCACCAAGACACCCAGTAC.

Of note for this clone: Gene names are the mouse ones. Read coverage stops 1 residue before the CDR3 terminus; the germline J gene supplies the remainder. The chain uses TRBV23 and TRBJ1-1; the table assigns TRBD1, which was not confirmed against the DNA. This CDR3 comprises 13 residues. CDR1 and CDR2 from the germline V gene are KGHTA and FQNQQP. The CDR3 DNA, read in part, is TGCTCCAGCAGTCAACCCGGGACAGCAGAAGTCTTC. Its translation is CSSSQPGTAEVF. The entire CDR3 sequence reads CSSSQPGTAEVFF. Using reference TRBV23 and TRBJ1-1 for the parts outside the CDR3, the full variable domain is DAAVTQKPRYLIKMKGQEAEMKCIPEKGHTAVFWYQQKQSKELKFLIYFQNQQPLDQIDMVKERFSAVCPSSSLCSLGIRTCEAEDSALYLCSSSQPGTAEVFFGKGTRLTVV.

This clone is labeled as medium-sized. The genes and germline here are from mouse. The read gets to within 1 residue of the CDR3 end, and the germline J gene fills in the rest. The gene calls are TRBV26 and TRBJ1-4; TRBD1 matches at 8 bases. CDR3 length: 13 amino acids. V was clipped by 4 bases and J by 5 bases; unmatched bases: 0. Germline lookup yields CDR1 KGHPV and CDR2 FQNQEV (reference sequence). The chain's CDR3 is CASSHRGNERLFF. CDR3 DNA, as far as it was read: TGTGCCAGCAGTCACAGGGGGAACGAAAGATTATTT.